The rows below give T cell receptor beta chains drawn from one sample of a study of blood T cell repertoires in COVID-19. The protocol was immunoSEQ multiplex PCR, while the TCRdb copy is restricted to in-frame clones and leaves out a portion. The sample has 50,000 to 65,000 clones; about 86% are singletons. Sequenced material: peripheral blood. Receptor source: a man in his sixties with acute or convalescent COVID-19. CDR3s include the opening cysteine and the closing phenylalanine or tryptophan. The D gene is left open where the match is weak. Expanded clones get a size class; other rows say once, few or many, or leave the size out.

V	D	J	size	DNA	CDR3
TRBV15	TRBD1	TRBJ1-4	.	TGTGCCACCAGCAGAGACGGGGACAGTACTAATGAAAAACTGTTTTTT	CATSRDGDSTNEKLFF
TRBV18	.	TRBJ1-2	.	TGTGCCAGCTCACCGCCGGGGGGCTATGGCTACACCTTC	CASSPPGGYGYTF
TRBV7-8	TRBD2	TRBJ2-3	.	TGTGCCAGCAGCTTAGGGGGCCGACTAGCGGGAGGGCCGCATACGCAGTATTTT	CASSLGGRLAGGPHTQYF
TRBV12-3/TRBV12-4	.	TRBJ1-1	.	TGTGCCAGCAGTCTGATCCCGGACACTGAAGCTTTCTTT	CASSLIPDTEAFF
TRBV12-3/TRBV12-4	.	TRBJ2-1	.	TGTGCCAGCAGTTTTAGGGACAACAATGAGCAGTTCTTC	CASSFRDNNEQFF
TRBV28	.	TRBJ2-7	.	TGTGCCAGCAACGGCCTAGGGACTGCATCCTACGAGCAGTACTTC	CASNGLGTASYEQYF
TRBV6-5	.	TRBJ2-7	.	TGTGCCAGCTTTACGGGATACGAGCAGTACTTC	CASFTGYEQYF
TRBV13	TRBD1	TRBJ2-1	.	TGTGCCAGCAGGGTTAGAAACAGGGGCGACGCTGAGCAGTTCTTC	CASRVRNRGDAEQFF
TRBV7-2	TRBD2	TRBJ2-1	.	TGTGCCAGCAGCACGCGAATAGCGGGAGGGCCCTACAATGAGCAGTTCTTC	CASSTRIAGGPYNEQFF
TRBV4-2	TRBD1	TRBJ1-5	.	TGTGCCAGCAGCCGGGACAGGGGGAGCAATCAGCCCCAGCATTTT	CASSRDRGSNQPQHF
TRBV6-1	.	TRBJ1-5	.	TGTGCCAGCAGTGAAGGGGGAGCGATTCAGCCCCAGCATTTT	CASSEGGAIQPQHF
TRBV18	TRBD2	TRBJ2-2	.	TGTGCCAGCTCACCACCGGGACTAGCGGGAACCGGGGAGCTGTTTTTT	CASSPPGLAGTGELFF
TRBV28	TRBD1	TRBJ1-2	once	TGTGCCAGCAGTTTAAGTACAGGGGGTCGGGGCTACACCTTC	CASSLSTGGRGYTF
TRBV5-1	TRBD2	TRBJ2-7	.	TGCGCCAGCAGCGCCTCACTAGCGGGAGGGCCGGGCGAGCAGTACTTC	CASSASLAGGPGEQYF
TRBV3-1/TRBV3-2	TRBD2	TRBJ2-1	.	TGTGCCAGCAGCCAAGGGGCTAGCGGGAACAATGAGCAGTTCTTC	CASSQGASGNNEQFF
TRBV19	TRBD2	TRBJ2-5	.	TGTGCCAGTGGGGCCCGGAGCGGGGGGGAGACCCAGTACTTC	CASGARSGGETQYF
TRBV27	TRBD1	TRBJ1-1	.	TGTGCCAGCAGTTTCGTCGTGGACAGGGGGGACACTGAAGCTTTCTTT	CASSFVVDRGDTEAFF
TRBV7-8	TRBD1	TRBJ2-2	.	TGTGCCAGCAGCCGACGACAGGGGGCAACCGGGGAGCTGTTTTTT	CASSRRQGATGELFF
TRBV4-2	TRBD2	TRBJ2-1	.	TGTGCCAGCAGCCGCCCAGGTTCAGCGGGAGGAGGGTACAATGAGCAGTTCTTC	CASSRPGSAGGGYNEQFF
TRBV9	TRBD2	TRBJ2-1	once	TGTGCCAGCAGCGTATACGGCGGGAGCCCCCGCTCCTACAATGAGCAGTTCTTC	CASSVYGGSPRSYNEQFF
TRBV9	.	TRBJ1-3	once	TGTGCCAGCACCCCTGCTCGGGACATTTTGACTGGAAACACCATATATTTT	CASTPARDILTGNTIYF
TRBV28	TRBD1	TRBJ1-2	.	TGTGCCTCACGACAGGGGGTTTCTGGCTACACCTTC	CASRQGVSGYTF
TRBV5-4	TRBD2	TRBJ2-1	.	TGTGCCAGCAGCTTGGGGGCCGAGTTCGGCGGGAGGGCCAATGAGCAGTTCTTC	CASSLGAEFGGRANEQFF
TRBV29-1	.	TRBJ2-1	.	TGCAGCGTTGGAGGGAGGGGGTACAATGAGCAGTTCTTC	CSVGGRGYNEQFF
TRBV5-1	TRBD2	TRBJ2-2	.	TGCGCCAGCAGCTTGAACCCTAGCGGGAGCGCCGGGGAGCTGTTTTTT	CASSLNPSGSAGELFF
TRBV15	TRBD1	TRBJ1-2	.	TGTGCCACCAGCAGAGATCTTGAGGGGGCGGGTGGCTACACCTTC	CATSRDLEGAGGYTF
TRBV27	.	TRBJ2-3	.	TGTGCCAGCAGTCTAGCCCGCACAGATACGCAGTATTTT	CASSLARTDTQYF
TRBV10-3	TRBD1	TRBJ2-7	.	TGTGCCATCAATGGACAGGGGGCCCACGAGCAGTACTTC	CAINGQGAHEQYF
TRBV27	TRBD2	TRBJ2-7	.	TGTGCCAGCAGTTCGGGACTAGGGTGGTACTTC	CASSSGLGWYF
TRBV3-1/TRBV3-2	.	TRBJ2-3	.	TGTGCCAGCAGCCAAGGACACGCTTTGGGAGATACGCAGTATTTT	CASSQGHALGDTQYF
TRBV6-6	TRBD2	TRBJ2-1	.	TGTGCCAGCAGCCCGGGGGGAATCAATGAGCAGTTCTTC	CASSPGGINEQFF
TRBV7-2	TRBD1	TRBJ1-5	.	TGTGCCAGCAGCTTAGGGACAGGGGGCCGGCAGCCCCAGCATTTT	CASSLGTGGRQPQHF
TRBV3-1/TRBV3-2	.	TRBJ1-6	.	TGTGCCAGCAGCCAAATCGGGAATTCACCCCTCCACTTT	CASSQIGNSPLHF
TRBV5-1	TRBD2	TRBJ2-1	.	TGCGCCAGCAGCCCCGGACTAGCCTTCAATGAGCAGTTCTTC	CASSPGLAFNEQFF
TRBV7-9	.	TRBJ1-2	many	TGTGCCAGCACCCCCCCCGCTAACTATGGCTACACCTTC	CASTPPANYGYTF
TRBV29-1	TRBD1	TRBJ1-2	.	TGCAGCGTTGAGGGACAGGACACCCCCTACTACACCTTC	CSVEGQDTPYYTF
TRBV13	.	TRBJ2-1	.	TGTGCCAGCAGCGCGTCTATCCTAGCGTCGGGAGAGTCCAATGAGCAGTTCTTC	CASSASILASGESNEQFF
TRBV4-1	.	TRBJ2-3	.	TGCGCCAGCAGCCAAGTGGGGGGAAGAGAGTATTTT	CASSQVGGREYF
TRBV2	TRBD1	TRBJ1-5	.	TGTGCCAGCAGTTCTGACAGGGGTGGCAATCAGCCCCAGCATTTT	CASSSDRGGNQPQHF
TRBV28	TRBD1	TRBJ2-7	.	TGTGCCAGCAGTCCTAGGGGGCGGAGACCCTACGAGCAGTACTTC	CASSPRGRRPYEQYF
TRBV15	TRBD1	TRBJ1-1	.	TGTGCCACCAGGTTACGACAGGGGCACACTGAAGCTTTCTTT	CATRLRQGHTEAFF
TRBV30	.	TRBJ1-5	.	TGTGCCTGGACTCAGGGTTATAGCAATCAGCCCCAGCATTTT	CAWTQGYSNQPQHF
TRBV28	.	TRBJ1-6	.	TGTGCCAGCAGTTCACAGAAGAGCTCCTATAATTCACCCCTCCACTTT	CASSSQKSSYNSPLHF
TRBV7-8	.	TRBJ1-4	once	TGTGCCAGCAGCTACGACGGGAGCCTTGCAACTAATGAAAAACTGTTTTTT	CASSYDGSLATNEKLFF
TRBV28	.	TRBJ1-5	.	TGTGCCAGCGGCTCTCTACAGGAGAATCAGCCCCAGCATTTT	CASGSLQENQPQHF
TRBV10-3	TRBD1	TRBJ1-2	once	TGTGCCGTCCAAGGTACAGGGGAGGTCTATGGCTACACCTTC	CAVQGTGEVYGYTF
TRBV18	TRBD2	TRBJ2-1	.	TGTGCCAGCTCCCCTTTAGCGGGAGTATCCTACAATGAGCAGTTCTTC	CASSPLAGVSYNEQFF
TRBV30	TRBD1	TRBJ1-5	.	TGTGCCTGGAGTCGGACAGGGGGCGGAAATCAGCCCCAGCATTTT	CAWSRTGGGNQPQHF